A selection of T cell receptor beta chains follows, all from one sample in a study of metastatic and nonmetastatic thyroid tumors. TCRdb re-clonotyped the PCR reads via MiXCR. The repertoire has 20,000 to 25,000 clones, about 24% of them found once; the top ten carry approximately 5.9%. The sequenced sample was tumor tissue. Receptor source: a female donor with papillary thyroid cancer or a benign thyroid nodule (not recorded which). Some clones in this sample may be carry-over from other donors' samples. CDR3s include the opening cysteine and the closing phenylalanine or tryptophan.

V,J,CDR3
TRBV16,TRBJ2-7,CASSQDYRLAEQYF
TRBV28,TRBJ2-1,CASSLGRYNEQFF
TRBV28,TRBJ2-2,CASRTGVDTGELFF
TRBV19,TRBJ2-3,CASSILPGTDTQYF
TRBV28,TRBJ1-1,CASSQLGPTSGAEAFF
TRBV20-1,TRBJ1-2,CSASRGAYGYTF
TRBV5-1,TRBJ1-1,CASSRSNTGDKAFF
TRBV2,TRBJ2-5,CASSKGTETQYF
TRBV11-2,TRBJ2-3,CASSLTGTITDTQYF
TRBV6-1,TRBJ2-7,CAISEEPPTYEQYF
TRBV5-1,TRBJ2-7,CASSLVSPGFKNEQYF
TRBV10-2,TRBJ2-7,CASIQGGAYEHYF
TRBV6-2/TRBV6-3,TRBJ1-2,CASSYSQDMSGYTF
TRBV6-5,TRBJ1-2,CASSLQGARGYTF
TRBV6-1,TRBJ2-1,CASIDSTRDYYNEQFF
TRBV3-1,TRBJ2-7,CASSQVNRYEQYF
TRBV5-1,TRBJ2-1,CASSFPSGSNNEQFF
TRBV18,TRBJ1-4,CASSPRVGTNEKLFF
TRBV30,TRBJ2-7,CAWRMTGEVVEQYF
TRBV29-1,TRBJ2-1,CSVGLAGGPGEQFF
TRBV19,TRBJ2-7,CASRGGGLSEQYF
TRBV10-1,TRBJ2-7,CASSETLAGVGYF
TRBV30,TRBJ2-7,CAWSVYSYEQYF
TRBV6-1,TRBJ2-1,CASSDGQGNNEQFF
TRBV4-1,TRBJ2-7,CASSPLQGGQYEQYF
TRBV6-1,TRBJ2-7,CASSQIRGDEQYF
TRBV4-3,TRBJ2-7,CASSQDLSDSYEQYF
TRBV19,TRBJ2-3,CASSSGLAGERFADTQYF
TRBV7-2,TRBJ1-2,CASSLASGQGLTRGYTF
TRBV24-1,TRBJ2-1,CATSYPVQGLINEQFF
TRBV7-2,TRBJ1-5,CASSLGGARQPQHF
TRBV7-8,TRBJ2-1,CAISLLGYNEQFF
TRBV27,TRBJ1-2,CASSSGQGRRGYTF
TRBV7-2,TRBJ1-6,CASSGQGRLPLHF
TRBV18,TRBJ2-7,CASSPGTGGYEQYF
TRBV27,TRBJ2-3,CARSYLPGLAGGRPDTQYF
TRBV6-5,TRBJ2-2,CASSYSAGIFLGELFF
TRBV9,TRBJ2-7,CASSARQGEGYEQYF
TRBV20-1,TRBJ1-1,CSAEKGIGTEAFF
TRBV27,TRBJ2-1,CASSRTSGTNNEQFF
TRBV10-3,TRBJ2-3,CAIRDWARGSCTDTQYF
TRBV5-1,TRBJ2-7,CASSLAVGQVGAYEQYF
TRBV20-1,TRBJ2-3,CSALQGDRGTDTQYF
TRBV11-3,TRBJ2-7,CASSLDYGQASYEQYF
TRBV30,TRBJ1-3,CAWSVLGTSASGNTIYF
TRBV5-1,TRBJ1-4,CASSLSGTPLNEKLFF
TRBV6-2/TRBV6-3,TRBJ1-1,CASSYTLGLVNTEAFF
TRBV19,TRBJ1-1,CAIQRNTEAFF
TRBV7-8,TRBJ1-2,CASSLGGYGYTF
TRBV3-1,TRBJ1-1,CASSQNGGPLNPFF